The 14 T cell receptor beta chains below all came from one sample that was sequenced in a study of blood T cell dynamics during melanoma immunotherapy. Data came from immunoSEQ multiplex PCR; TCRdb stores just in-frame clones and leaves some out. The sample lists about 9,600 clones, 89% seen once, with approximately 7% in the top ten. The time point was: pre-treatment baseline. The starting material was blood, obtained from a patient treated with checkpoint blockade. These receptors were obtained from a human donor with melanoma.

This clone was seen once. The chain links TRBV11-1 to TRBJ2-7; maybe TRBD1 (6 bases). CDR1 and CDR2 (germline): SGHAT, FQDESV (reference sequence). The CDR3 has 14 amino acids. V was pared by 4 bases and J by 6 bases, with 16 bases between. CDR3 loop: CASSSGTMGLEQYF. Here the CDR3 DNA reads TGTGCCAGCAGCTCCGGGACAATGGGTCTCGAGCAGTACTTC.

The J gene is TRBJ1-1, the V gene TRBV5-1, with a tentative D call TRBD1 (5 bases). Trimming stripped 8 bases from V and 0 bases from J, with 11 bases between. The CDR3 runs to 13 residues. Germline CDR1 reads SGHRS; CDR2 reads YFSETQ. The DNA for the CDR3 is TGCGCCAGTAGGGTGGGGCTGAACACTGAAGCTTTCTTT. Protein: CASRVGLNTEAFF.

By sample share, this clone is medium-sized. The chain has TRBV19 and TRBJ2-5; 12 bases align to TRBD2. This CDR3 contains 16 residues. The trim removed 5 bases at V and 5 bases at J, leaving 9 bases unmatched. Germline CDR1 reads LNHDA; CDR2 reads SQIVND (reference sequence). CDR3 sequence: CASSPQTSGSMETQYF. The DNA of the CDR3 is TGTGCCAGTAGTCCCCAGACTAGCGGGAGTATGGAGACCCAGTACTTC.

The chain is built from TRBV4-2 and TRBJ2-1; 9 bases are a match to TRBD2. The CDR3 contains 16 residues. Per the germline V gene, CDR1 is LGHNA and CDR2 is YNFKEQ. V lost 0 bases and J lost 6; bases outside the gene matches: 6. The CDR3 loop reads CASSQDPAGGLNEQFF. CDR3 bases: TGTGCCAGCAGCCAAGATCCGGCGGGAGGGCTCAATGAGCAGTTCTTC.

This clone was detected only a few times. V gene TRBV18 combines with J gene TRBJ2-5; 8 bases align to TRBD1. The length of the CDR3 is 15 residues. In germline, CDR1 is KGHSH, CDR2 LQKENI. After removal of 4 bases from V and 5 bases from J, the junction contained 9 bases not matched to a gene. Written as DNA, the CDR3 is TGTGCCAGCTCACTGGACAGGGCTGGGAGGGAGACCCAGTACTTC. Translation gives CASSLDRAGRETQYF. Full variable domain (outside the CDR3, taken from reference TRBV18 and TRBJ2-5): NAGVMQNPRHLVRRRGQEARLRCSPMKGHSHVYWYRQLPEEGLKFMVYLQKENIIDESGMPKERFSAEFPKEGPSILRIQQVVRGDSAAYFCASSLDRAGRETQYFGPGTRLLVL.

The gene calls are TRBV6-5 and TRBJ1-3, with TRBD1 as a possible D gene (5 bases). Germline V gene data show CDR1 as MNHEY and CDR2 as SVGAGI. There are 15 residues in the CDR3. Trimming stripped 2 bases from V and 0 bases from J, with 8 bases between. CDR3 loop: CASSYRQFSGNTIYF. CDR3 DNA sequence: TGTGCCAGCAGTTACAGACAGTTCTCTGGAAACACCATATATTTT.

V is TRBV6-5 and J is TRBJ2-7; D perhaps matches TRBD2 (5 bases). This CDR3 has 13 residues. V gave up 5 bases and J gave up 6 bases, with 14 bases separating them. The germline gives CDR1 MNHEY, CDR2 SVGAGI. The CDR3 is CASSTGPAGEQYF. In DNA, the CDR3 is TGTGCCAGCAGTACGGGCCCCGCGGGCGAGCAGTACTTC.

V and J are TRBV2 and TRBJ2-5; 9 positions match TRBD1. J gave up 2 bases and V 6 bases, and 4 bases lay outside the gene matches. The CDR3 runs to 14 residues. CDR1 SNHLY and CDR2 FYNNEI come from the germline V gene. For the CDR3, the DNA is TGTGCCAGCAGAAACAGGGGGCCTCAAGAGACCCAGTACTTC. This encodes CASRNRGPQETQYF.

The rearrangement links TRBV5-1 to TRBJ1-6, with D possibly TRBD1 on 6 matching bases. V lost 4 bases and J 4 bases, leaving 12 bases between the germline ends. The CDR3 is 15 residues long. Germline CDR1 and CDR2: SGHRS and YFSETQ. The CDR3 loop is CASSMDRPYNSPLHF. The CDR3, as DNA: TGCGCCAGCAGCATGGACAGACCTTATAATTCACCCCTCCACTTT.

There are a few counts of this clone. The chain uses TRBV4-3 and TRBJ1-5, with D possibly TRBD1 on 6 matching bases. This CDR3 is built from 13 residues. Trimming removed 4 bases at V and 4 bases at J, with 8 bases between. In germline, CDR1 is LGHNA, CDR2 YSLEER. In nucleotides, the CDR3 is TGCGCCAGCAGCCTAAGGGGGAATCAGCCCCAGCATTTT. This sequence encodes CASSLRGNQPQHF.

The chain employs TRBV18 and TRBJ1-1, with TRBD1 as a possible D gene (6 bases). With 5 bases removed from V and 7 bases from J, the gap between germline ends came to 14 bases. This CDR3 is 13 amino acids long. CDR1 and CDR2 from the germline V gene are KGHSH and LQKENI. The CDR3 protein is CASSARGGGEAFF. The DNA for the CDR3 is TGTGCCAGCTCAGCCAGGGGAGGCGGTGAAGCTTTCTTT.

This sequence joins TRBV7-6 and TRBJ2-5; D is unresolved. The length of the CDR3 is 12 residues. Per the germline V gene, CDR1 is SGHVS and CDR2 is FNYEAQ. V was cut by 0 bases and J by 4 bases, with 3 bases left in between. The CDR3 loop reads CASSLARETQYF. CDR3 DNA sequence: TGTGCCAGCAGCTTAGCGCGAGAGACCCAGTACTTC.

The count of this clone is one. The rearrangement links TRBV6-5 to TRBJ2-7; a possible D gene is TRBD1 (6 bases). Deletions cut 6 bases from V and 2 bases from J, with 14 bases between. CDR3 length: 14 amino acids. The V gene's germline CDR1 is MNHEY and CDR2 SVGAGI. CDR3 nucleotides: TGTGCCAGCAGCCGCGCCGGACAGACCTACGAGCAGTACTTC. Translated, it gives CASSRAGQTYEQYF.

Concerning this clone itself: Compared with germline, one end of the junction differs, possibly owing to a read error. V and J are TRBV6-1 and TRBJ1-3, with 7 bases matching TRBD1. Per the germline V gene, CDR1 is MNHNS and CDR2 is SASEGT. The CDR3 has 17 residues. The CDR3 loop is CAISEGGDSHSGNTIYF. The CDR3 DNA reads TGTGCCATCAGTGAGGGGGGGGACAGCCACTCTGGAAACACCATATATTTT.